This entry is about one T cell receptor (beta chain). The assay was immunoSEQ multiplex PCR, and TCRdb's table has in-frame clones only and misses some. Here the sample spans tens of thousands of clones, about 70% being singletons. This sample is drawn from a study of blood T cell repertoires in COVID-19. The CDR3 loop spans 18 amino acids. The germline V gene has CDR1 SGHTA and CDR2 FQGNSA. Between the trimmed V and J ends, which lost 3 bases and 6 bases, there was a span of 24 bases. This clonotype was sampled from a man in his 70s with active or convalescent COVID-19. Sequencing used peripheral blood. J is TRBJ2-1 and V is TRBV7-2; D is unclear. The CDR3 sequence is CASSFTASRVQLSNEQFF. The CDR3 region has the DNA TGTGCCAGCAGCTTTACCGCCTCCCGGGTCCAGCTAAGCAATGAGCAGTTCTTC. The full variable domain, with the rest looked up from reference TRBV7-2 and TRBJ2-1, is GAGVSQSPSNKVTEKGKDVELRCDPISGHTALYWYRQSLGQGLEFLIYFQGNSAPDKSGLPSDRFSAERTGGSVSTLTIQRTQQEDSAVYLCASSFTASRVQLSNEQFFGPGTRLTVL.